One and the same sample provided the 20 T cell receptor beta chains below, sequenced in a study of T cells in Graves' hyperthyroidism and ophthalmopathy. The TCR beta CDR3 regions underwent amplification using RNA transcripts as the source. First-round RT-PCR with HTBI primers amplified the TCR CDR3 region. One entry per CDR3 protein results from TCRdb running MiXCR on the multiplex PCR reads. The data contain around 580,000 distinct CDR3 sequences, 15% to 20% of them singletons. Sequencing was carried out using blood. The receptors were gathered from a woman aged 18-29 years with Graves' hyperthyroidism.

This chain joins TRBV6-6 and TRBJ1-2; D gene uncertain. Trimming took 0 bases from V and 0 from J, leaving 14 bases between them. Germline CDR1 reads MNHNY; CDR2 reads SVGAGI (reference sequence). The CDR3 is 17 residues long. The CDR3 bases are TGTGCCAGCAGTTACTCGGGCAGGCTGATAGCTAACTATGGCTACACCTTC. Encoded protein: CASSYSGRLIANYGYTF.

The table lists this clonotype with a few counts. The chain employs TRBV9 and TRBJ2-3; 12 bases agree with TRBD2. The junction had 3 bases not matched to a gene; V was cut back by 3 bases and J by 4 bases. Germline-derived CDR1 and CDR2 are SGDLS and YYNGEE. CDR3 length: 15 residues. CDR3 residues: CASSAPSGGADTQYF. The CDR3 DNA sequence: TGTGCCAGCAGCGCACCTAGCGGGGGGGCAGATACGCAGTATTTT.

J is TRBJ2-2 and V is TRBV19; 7 bases align to TRBD1. The CDR3 totals 15 residues. Trimming cost V 9 bases and J 2 bases; bases outside gene matches: 9. Per the germline V gene, CDR1 is LNHDA and CDR2 is SQIVND (reference sequence). CDR3 region: CASREGTANTGELFF. In nucleotides, the CDR3 is TGTGCCAGCCGAGAAGGGACAGCCAACACCGGGGAGCTGTTTTTT.

The gene calls are TRBV9 and TRBJ2-3; D not certain. CDR1 SGDLS and CDR2 YYNGEE come from the germline V gene. Trimming left V 3 bases short and J 5 bases short, with 13 bases between. There are 14 residues in the CDR3. CDR3 in DNA: TGTGCCAGCAGCGACGAACCGGGCCAAGATACGCAGTATTTT. This encodes CASSDEPGQDTQYF.

V is TRBV30 and J is TRBJ1-5, with D perhaps TRBD1 (6 bases). In germline, CDR1 is GTSNPN, CDR2 SVGIG (reference sequence). CDR3 size: 16 residues. V lost 1 base, J lost 0 bases, and 13 bases lay in between. CDR3 sequence (DNA): TGTGCCTGGAGTGGGAGGGGGGCTAATAGCAATCAGCCCCAGCATTTT. As protein: CAWSGRGANSNQPQHF.

This clonotype came up many times. The chain employs TRBV20-1 and TRBJ2-5; D is ambiguous. The CDR3 is made up of 13 amino acids. The germline CDR1 and CDR2 sequences are DFQATT and SNEGSKA (reference sequence). With 5 bases removed from V and 4 bases from J, the gap between germline ends came to 14 bases. The CDR3 nucleotides read TGCAGTGCTTACGCCCCCAAACGAGAGACCCAGTACTTC. Amino acid sequence: CSAYAPKRETQYF.

This clonotype was counted ten times or more. The rearrangement joins TRBV2 to TRBJ1-6; D possibly corresponds to TRBD1 (6 bases). This CDR3 region has 14 residues. Germline V gives CDR1 SNHLY, CDR2 FYNNEI. Trimming left V 6 bases short and J 5 bases short, with 11 bases between. Here the CDR3 reads CASRTDSNNSPLHF. CDR3 coding DNA: TGTGCCAGCAGGACGGACAGCAATAATTCACCCCTCCACTTT.

This clonotype was seen a few times. J is TRBJ1-6 and V is TRBV7-6, with no clear D. V lost 4 bases and J 8 bases, leaving 18 bases between the germline ends. Germline V lookup: CDR1 SGHVS, CDR2 FNYEAQ. This CDR3 spans 16 amino acids. The CDR3 here is CASSSDPAYTYSPLHF. CDR3 in DNA: TGTGCCAGCAGCTCCGACCCGGCCTACACCTATTCACCCCTCCACTTT.

The chain combines TRBV6-9 with TRBJ2-7, with 11 bases that match TRBD2. The V gene end was trimmed by 4 bases and the J gene end by 3 bases; junction bases not matched to a gene: 5. The CDR3 length is 15 residues. Germline V CDR1 and CDR2: MNHGY, SVAAGI. CDR3 sequence: CASSLAGGRVYEQYF. In DNA form, the CDR3 reads TGTGCCAGCAGTTTAGCGGGAGGGAGGGTCTACGAGCAGTACTTC.

This clonotype showed up just a few times. The genes are TRBV10-3 and TRBJ2-3; 12 bases are a match to TRBD2. CDR3 size: 12 residues. Germline CDR1 and CDR2: ENHRY and SYGVKD. J gave up 11 bases and V 7 bases, and 4 bases lay outside the gene matches. The CDR3 DNA is TGTGCCATCAAGGGACTAGCGGGTGGGCAGTATTTT. It encodes CAIKGLAGGQYF.

This clonotype was observed a few times. The V gene is TRBV6-1, the J gene TRBJ2-7, with D perhaps being TRBD1 or TRBD2 (6 bases each). With 6 bases removed from V and 4 bases from J, the gap between germline ends came to 22 bases. The CDR3 sequence is 16 residues long. Germline loops: CDR1 MNHNS, CDR2 SASEGT. The CDR3 DNA sequence: TGTGCCAGCAGCCTGGACAGCCCCGGCGCGGGGTACGAGCAGTACTTC. Protein: CASSLDSPGAGYEQYF.

Many counts were recorded for this clonotype. The chain employs TRBV5-1 and TRBJ2-7; D assignment may be TRBD1 or TRBD2 (7 bases each). Germline V gives CDR1 SGHRS, CDR2 YFSETQ. With 1 base removed from V and 6 bases from J, the gap between germline ends came to 14 bases. This CDR3 has 14 amino acids. CDR3 amino acids: CASSLKGAGAEQYF. In nucleotides, the CDR3 is TGCGCCAGCAGCTTGAAGGGGGCGGGAGCCGAGCAGTACTTC.

This clonotype was observed at least ten times. This chain joins TRBV2 and TRBJ2-3; TRBD2 matches at 8 bases. CDR3 size: 15 residues. Germline V gene sequence: CDR1 SNHLY, CDR2 FYNNEI. With V trimmed by 8 bases and J by 2 bases, 9 bases remained unmatched. CDR3: CASFSGAGVTDTQYF. DNA for the CDR3: TGTGCCAGCTTCTCCGGAGCGGGGGTCACAGATACGCAGTATTTT.

The V and J genes are TRBV20-1 and TRBJ1-3; possible D gene TRBD1, 5 bases. V was clipped by 2 bases and J by 0 bases, with 14 bases between them. Germline V gene sequence: CDR1 DFQATT, CDR2 SNEGSKA (reference sequence). This CDR3 has 16 residues. The CDR3 nucleotides read TGCAGTGCTAGACTCCCCAGGGCTAGCTCTGGAAACACCATATATTTT. It is translated as CSARLPRASSGNTIYF.

The chain recombines TRBV5-1 with TRBJ2-3; maybe TRBD2 (5 bases). In germline, CDR1 is SGHRS, CDR2 YFSETQ. The CDR3 is made up of 14 amino acids. V was shortened by 3 bases and J by 5 bases, with 13 bases between the two germline ends. The CDR3 nucleotides are TGCGCCAGCAGCTCGGACTGGACCAGAGATACGCAGTATTTT. Encoded protein: CASSSDWTRDTQYF.

This clonotype was seen once. A read error may explain this, as a much larger clone is one base away. The V call is TRBV20-1, the J call TRBJ1-5; 9 bases are a match to TRBD1. From germline, CDR1 is DFQATT and CDR2 SNEGSKA (reference sequence). This CDR3 is built from 13 residues. CDR3 nucleotides: TGCAGTGCCCGGGACAGGGTCCATCAGCTCCAGCATTTT. Protein sequence: CSARDRVHQLQHF.

The chain employs TRBV7-6 and TRBJ1-5; D is unclear. This CDR3 has 14 residues. The germline V and J ends were trimmed by 2 bases and 4 bases, with 9 bases remaining between them. Germline assignment: CDR1 SGHVS and CDR2 FNYEAQ. In DNA form, the CDR3 reads TGTGCCAGCAGCTTACTGGCAGCTAATCAGCCCCAGCATTTT. It encodes CASSLLAANQPQHF.

The V gene is TRBV19, the J gene TRBJ2-3, with D tentatively TRBD1 (7 bases). Trimming pared 5 bases from V and 2 bases from J, leaving 23 bases between. The CDR3 sequence is 18 residues long. The germline CDR1 and CDR2 sequences are LNHDA and SQIVND (reference sequence). The CDR3 reads CASSLHSRGEIYTDTQYF. For the CDR3, the DNA is TGTGCCAGTAGTCTTCACTCCAGGGGGGAGATATACACAGATACGCAGTATTTT.

This chain links TRBV7-2 with TRBJ2-3; 12 bases fit TRBD2. The CDR3 spans 17 residues. Trimming cost V 5 bases and J 4 bases; bases outside gene matches: 10. Per the germline V gene, CDR1 is SGHTA and CDR2 is FQGNSA. The CDR3 coding sequence is TGTGCCAGCAGCCTCCTAGCGGGAGGGGTGGGTCCAGATACGCAGTATTTT. Its protein is CASSLLAGGVGPDTQYF.

This clonotype has more than one count but fewer than ten. The DNA for the CDR3 is TGTGCCAGCTCAGGACTGATGAGCTCCTACGAGCAGTACTTC. This translates into CASSGLMSSYEQYF. The rearrangement links TRBV18 to TRBJ2-7; possible D gene TRBD2, 5 bases. Germline CDR1 and CDR2: KGHSH and LQKENI. Trimming left V 5 bases short and J 0 bases short, with 11 bases between. The CDR3 covers 14 residues.